The 5 T cell receptor beta chains below come from one sample, sequenced in a study of blood T cell repertoires in COVID-19 (dated by TCRdb to the early 2020s). Libraries were constructed by the immunoSEQ multiplex PCR assay. TCRdb took this table from immuneACCESS and kept in-frame rearrangements with V and J called. Such tables lack part of the clones; where checked against another copy, unresolved V genes explain under half of the gap, and the rest is unexplained. For this sample there are 210,000 or so clones; about nine tenths appear just once. The ten largest clones represent 3% to 3.5% of the sample. The specimen was PBMCs or T cells enriched from blood (not recorded which). The source of these receptors is a woman between 45 and 60 years old in a cohort exposed to, infected with or recovered from COVID-19 (not recorded which).

V is TRBV9 and J is TRBJ2-5; D may be TRBD1 (6 bases). Germline V CDR1 and CDR2: SGDLS, YYNGEE. The ends were cut back, 0 bases at V and 7 bases at J, with 13 bases in the middle. The CDR3 contains 14 residues. CDR3 amino acids: CASSVGTGIGTQYF. CDR3 in DNA: TGTGCCAGCAGCGTAGGCACAGGGATCGGGACCCAGTACTTC.

This chain joins TRBV4-3 and TRBJ2-1; 7 bases are a match to TRBD1. The CDR3 covers 16 residues. The germline V gene encodes CDR1 LGHNA and CDR2 YSLEER. The ends lost 0 bases at V and 2 bases at J; junction bases unmatched: 4. The CDR3 DNA reads as TGCGCCAGCAGCCAAGATAGGGGGCTTCCCTACAATGAGCAGTTCTTC. Amino acid sequence: CASSQDRGLPYNEQFF.

This CDR3 is CASSPGQGETQYF. For the CDR3, the DNA is TGTGCCAGCAGCCCGGGACAGGGGGAGACCCAGTACTTC. V and J are TRBV11-3 and TRBJ2-5; TRBD1 agrees at 10 bases. Germline trimming cut 5 bases from V and 5 bases from J; bases unmatched to any gene: 2. The CDR3 has 13 residues. Germline V CDR1 and CDR2: SGHNT, YENEEA.

This clone is a singleton in its sample. The genes are TRBV9 and TRBJ2-2; 7 nucleotides agree with TRBD2. With V trimmed by 3 bases and J by 1 base, 3 bases remained unmatched. Looked up from germline, CDR1 is SGDLS and CDR2 is YYNGEE. The CDR3 sequence is 15 residues long. This chain's CDR3 is CASSAGTMNTGELFF. CDR3 bases: TGTGCCAGCAGCGCCGGGACTATGAACACCGGGGAGCTGTTTTTT.

The chain couples TRBV5-1 to TRBJ2-2; 8 bases match TRBD1. The CDR3 runs to 15 residues. Germline loops: CDR1 SGHRS, CDR2 YFSETQ. V lost 3 bases and J lost 4; bases outside the gene matches: 5. Written as DNA, the CDR3 is TGCGCCAGCAGCTCGGGACAGGCAATCACCGGGGAGCTGTTTTTT. Amino acid sequence: CASSSGQAITGELFF.